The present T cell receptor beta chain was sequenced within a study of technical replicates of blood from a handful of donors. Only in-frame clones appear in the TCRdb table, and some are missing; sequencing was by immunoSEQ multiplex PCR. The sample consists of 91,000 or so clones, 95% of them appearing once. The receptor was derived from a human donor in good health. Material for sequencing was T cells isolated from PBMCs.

The CDR3 nucleotides read TGTGCCAGCAGTTTTACAGGGGTCAATGAGCAGTTCTTC. Its protein product is CASSFTGVNEQFF. The rearrangement uses TRBV28 and TRBJ2-1, with 7 bases identical to TRBD1. The CDR3 is 13 amino acids. Looked up from germline, CDR1 is MDHEN and CDR2 is SYDVKM. The V gene end was trimmed by 3 bases and the J gene end by 6 bases; junction bases not matched to a gene: 2. Full variable domain (outside the CDR3, taken from reference TRBV28 and TRBJ2-1): DVKVTQSSRYLVKRTGEKVFLECVQDMDHENMFWYRQDPGLGLRLIYFSYDVKMKEKGDIPEGYSVSREKKERFSLILESASTNQTSMYLCASSFTGVNEQFFGPGTRLTVL.